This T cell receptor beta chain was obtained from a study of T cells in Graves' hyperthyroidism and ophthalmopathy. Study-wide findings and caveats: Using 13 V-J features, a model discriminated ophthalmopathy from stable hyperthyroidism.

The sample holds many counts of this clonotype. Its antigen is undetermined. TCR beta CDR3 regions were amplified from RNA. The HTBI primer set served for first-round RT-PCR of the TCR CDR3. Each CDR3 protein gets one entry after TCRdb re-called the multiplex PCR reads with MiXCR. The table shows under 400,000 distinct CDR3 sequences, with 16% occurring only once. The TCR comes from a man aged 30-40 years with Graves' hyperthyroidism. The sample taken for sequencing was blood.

CDR3 sequence: CASSLSTTNEQFF. CDR3 bases: TGTGCCAGCAGTTTGAGTACGACCAATGAGCAGTTCTTC. The V call is TRBV12-3 or TRBV12-4, the J call TRBJ2-1; no clear D. V was cut by 3 bases and J by 6 bases, with 9 bases left in between. The CDR3 extends over 13 amino acids.